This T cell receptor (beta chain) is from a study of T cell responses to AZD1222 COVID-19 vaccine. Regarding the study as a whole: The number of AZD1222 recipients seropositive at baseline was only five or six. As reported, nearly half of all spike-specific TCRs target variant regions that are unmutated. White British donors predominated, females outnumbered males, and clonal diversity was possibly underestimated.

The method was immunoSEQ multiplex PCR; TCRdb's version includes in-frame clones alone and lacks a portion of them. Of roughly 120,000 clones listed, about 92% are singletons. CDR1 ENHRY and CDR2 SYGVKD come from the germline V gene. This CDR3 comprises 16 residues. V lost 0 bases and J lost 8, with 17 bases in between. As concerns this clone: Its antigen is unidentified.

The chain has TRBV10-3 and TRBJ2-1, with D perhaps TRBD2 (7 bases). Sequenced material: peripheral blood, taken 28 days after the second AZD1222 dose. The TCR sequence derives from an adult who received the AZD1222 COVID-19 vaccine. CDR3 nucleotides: TGTGCCATCAGTGAGTCGGGGGCGGCTAGCGGCGATGAGCAGTTCTTC. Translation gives CAISESGAASGDEQFF.